This T cell receptor (beta chain) was found in a study of blood T cell repertoires in COVID-19. Study at large: Italy, Spain and the United States were the sources of the convalescent and acute COVID-19 samples. T cells, B-cell-depleted T cells, or PBMCs provided the cDNA or gDNA that served as material.

The CDR3 spans 14 residues. CDR1 SGDLS and CDR2 YYNGEE come from the germline V gene. The V gene lost 0 bases and the J gene lost 1 base, with 7 bases spanning the gap. Original handling: Reference gene primer amplification yielded estimated nucleated cell counts. The repertoire was sequenced with immunoSEQ multiplex PCR; TCRdb's copy has only in-frame clones and lacks some. The V and J calls and clone size are taken from that table; D and trimming were inferred from the DNA. This table holds under 65,000 clones, around 83% found once. What was sequenced was peripheral blood. The origin of this receptor is a woman between 55 and 75 years old with acute or convalescent COVID-19. V and J are TRBV9 and TRBJ1-1; D unresolved. The CDR3 sequence is CASSVGGRNTEAFF. CDR3 DNA sequence: TGTGCCAGCAGCGTAGGAGGTCGGAACACTGAAGCTTTCTTT. Combining the CDR3 with reference TRBV9 and TRBJ1-1 gives the whole variable domain DSGVTQTPKHLITATGQRVTLRCSPRSGDLSVYWYQQSLDQGLQFLIQYYNGEERAKGNILERFSAQQFPDLHSELNLSSLELGDSALYFCASSVGGRNTEAFFGQGTRLTVV.